This T cell receptor beta chain stems from a study of cytomegalovirus exposure and HLA in healthy donors (dated by TCRdb to about 2017). Regarding the research as a whole: According to an earlier analysis of a few hundred of the donors, about 179 million T cells yielded some 110 million unique TCR beta sequences and 250 to 350 Gb of sequence data. Donor age, sex, ethnicity and CMV serostatus were compiled alongside the repertoire data. The T cell repertoires of some 670 subjects were profiled by immunosequencing and related to cytomegalovirus serostatus. The number of typed donors differed by locus: roughly 629-640 for A, B, C, DRB1 and DQB1; 522 for DQA1; 600 to 610 for DPA1; and 400 to 480 for DPB1. A later genetic analysis took genome-wide SNP genotypes for about 55% of the 666 donors and used that subset as a discovery cohort. All discovery cohort repertoires had been generated using a single sequencing platform. To predict cytomegalovirus infection status, the study brought together high-throughput TCR immunosequencing, statistical association of individual TCRs with disease status, and machine learning. In the later analysis, no new phenotypic data were used to find candidate immune exposures; instead, reliance was placed on TCR beta sequences and their occurrence across donors. Of the 398 genotyped donors, around 81% fell in the genetic ancestry cluster associated with self-reported Caucasian donors. On average, roughly 240,000 unique TCR beta nucleotide sequences were sequenced per donor among a few hundred genotyped donors of the cohort, with roughly 18% of those sequences being non-productive. About 5 DR-DQ haplotypes were handled as single units for association and clustering, since linkage in the cohort was strong. The aim of the study was to test whether cataloging public T cell receptors could identify signatures of past pathogen exposure. An early release that covered about 600 HLA-typed donors contained 300 to 350 gigabases of sequencing data and 65 million to 100 million unique TCR sequences. To study patterns of TCR occurrence, a later analysis re-analyzed previously published TCR beta repertoires from 650 to 750 donors and added high-resolution HLA genotyping. HLA typing covered class I and class II loci at four-digit resolution. An earlier analysis of several hundred of the donors applied high-throughput TCR beta sequencing to assess whether each TCR beta V gene segment acted as functional or pseudogenic. Along with the roughly 670-subject first cohort, a separate validation cohort of some 130 different subjects was used.

The CDR3 spans 15 residues, from the cysteine through the phenylalanine. Solely the CDR3 DNA is kept, with 45 bases framed from the first base. V is pared back by 2 bases and J by 3 bases, with 16 bases lying between the germline termini. Based on the germline V gene, the CDR1 and CDR2 sequences are SQVTM and ANQGSEA. The cohort was made up of 666 healthy bone marrow donors. At the time of sampling, all cohort members were nominally healthy, though unrecorded immune exposures were likely present. The donor was CMV seronegative and was included in the group of about 400 seronegative cohort members. A peripheral blood sample was provided by each donor, and peripheral blood mononuclear cells were used for TCR beta sequencing. Genomic DNA extraction from the blood cell samples was performed with the Qiagen DNeasy Blood Extraction Kit. The study at large found these results: Correlated functional status among segregating V segments might be attributable to linkage disequilibrium, but an unknown experimental factor could not be ruled out. In an earlier analysis of 587 of the donors, most TCR beta V segments were observed in productive rearrangements about 90% or about 30% of the time, broadly matching IMGT annotations. A later analysis found that TCR association rates varied across HLA loci, with DRB1 alleles showing the most associated TCRs and HLA-C alleles the fewest. Specific HLA alleles were associated with more than 15,000 TCR beta sequences at a false discovery rate of 0.05 in a later analysis. When HLA alleles, especially DR and DQ, strongly co-occurred, TCR associations were difficult to assign to individual alleles. The presence/absence analyses assumed that sequencing depth was roughly uniform across donors, and that assumption may not be true. A cluster of highly shared sequence variants was judged likely to be a technical artifact of the sequencing pipeline. Compared with the approximately 700-donor mean, donors in an Asian-associated ancestry cluster had fewer N-insertions in productive TCRs, according to a later genetic analysis. V-gene and J-gene trimming of TCR beta chains was associated with a missense DCLRE1C variant in a later genetic analysis, and the association was replicated in an independent cohort. A few of the identified cytomegalovirus-associated TCR beta chains were confirmed in vitro to be specific for cytomegalovirus antigens. Because some donors lacked HLA typing at each locus, the association tests relied only on the typed subset. Most CMV-associated TCR beta chains appeared to be HLA-restricted in a later analysis, and the HLA associations seemed to be driven largely by CMV exposure. A further reported finding was that TCR beta sequences accurately predicted the HLA-A and HLA-B alleles for most subjects in the first cohort. The study listed approximately 160 TCR beta chains as associated with cytomegalovirus. The classifier was reported to diagnose cytomegalovirus status with high specificity and sensitivity in both the original and validation cohorts. Across donors, most TCR sequences were observed very rarely, whereas some public TCRs were present in many individuals. A later analysis found that HLA-associated TCR beta chains were more clonally expanded and had lower generation probabilities than equally common non-associated chains. A later analysis reported that several top co-occurrence clusters appeared linked to parvovirus B19, influenza, CMV and Epstein-Barr virus. The earlier analysis of 587 of the donors excluded 15 to 20 rarely observed V segments, including chromosome 9 orphons, because counts were too low. Some IMGT-functional V segments, including TRBV6-2 and TRBV6-3, could not be distinguished by the 87-base-pair reads and were therefore excluded. This cohort had only TCR beta chains sequenced, and the lack of alpha or paired-chain data limited which features could be detected. Immune exposure information for the cohort was limited to CMV serostatus. It was suggested by the authors that the approach could potentially be generalized to other disease states and immunological phenotypes.

The library was produced with the immunoSEQ multiplex PCR assay. For the multiplex PCR, a mixture combining 60 forward primers for TCR Vbeta segments and 13 reverse primers for TCR Jbeta segments was used. The CDR3 region of rearranged TCR beta genes was amplified from genomic DNA by a multiplex PCR assay. On the Illumina HiSeq System, the amplified TCR beta libraries were sequenced as 87-base-pair reads. The paper's processing steps were these. In a later analysis, tens of millions of unique TCR beta chains were counted across the roughly 610 repertoires, and about 9.9 million of these chains were shared by at least two donors. Raw reads were error-corrected and collapsed into unique sequences by a nearest-neighbor algorithm in which closely related sequences were merged to remove PCR and sequencing errors. To assign V, D and J gene segments, CDR3 sequences were aligned to IMGT reference sequences. Each retained sequence needed at least a six-nucleotide match to both a V gene segment and a J gene segment. A rearrangement counted as productive if the CDR3 had no stop codons and remained in frame with V and J, and every other rearrangement counted as non-productive. CDR3 was defined according to IMGT convention as the region running from the second conserved V-encoded cysteine to the conserved J-encoded phenylalanine. The earlier analysis of 450 to 750 of the donors excluded any sequence lacking an unambiguous match to a single V gene segment. An earlier analysis of around 600 of the donors classified V segments as functional when productive rearrangements were above 56.7% and as segregating when the standard deviation between donors was above 5%. To diagnose cytomegalovirus status from the catalog of TCR beta chain sequences, a statistical classification framework was built. A later analysis assigned V and J genes by comparing TCR nucleotide sequences with IMGT/GENE-DB human TR gene sequences. In a later analysis, CDR3 sequences and most-parsimonious VDJ recombination scenarios were assigned using the TCRdist pipeline. In a later analysis, each TCR beta chain was defined by its CDR3 amino acid sequence together with its V-gene family, and reads lacking a unique V-gene family were excluded. To address suspected cross-contamination and a sequencing artifact, a later analysis removed around 590 highly shared, low-generation-probability nucleotide sequences. In a later analysis, a clonal expansion index was calculated for each public chain from normalized within-repertoire ranks of inferred template counts. A later analysis computed generation probabilities with a VDJ recombination model fitted to out-of-frame rearrangements, and checked the results against IGoR. In a later analysis, hypergeometric tests were used to score TCR-TCR, TCR-HLA and TCR-CMV co-occurrence, with a repertoire-size bias correction applied to TCR pairs. A later analysis estimated false discovery rates by permuting HLA or CMV assignments 20 times. In a later analysis, co-occurring TCRs were grouped using DBSCAN, and TCRdist sequence similarity was added for clustering within HLA-allele-positive subsets. Repertoires with fewer than 30,000 or more than 120,000 public chains, plus five repertoires with anomalous nucleotide sharing, were excluded from co-occurrence clustering. TCRdb provides this immuneACCESS table in a form limited to in-frame rearrangements. Some clones are lacking; in checked studies, under half of them reflect an unresolved V gene, and why the rest are absent is not known. That table furnishes V, J and clone size, whereas the DNA furnished D and trimming. The sample includes approximately 120,000 clones, with 81% observed a single time. The ten largest clones take up less than 2.5% of the sample.

This clone was counted only a few times. The antigen it recognizes is unknown. No much larger clone is present one base from it, and per-base qualities are unavailable. Sequencing was done on a sample of PBMCs. The chain is assembled from TRBV29-1 and TRBJ1-2; TRBD1 is possibly the D segment (6 matching bases). This TCR was recovered from a woman between 25 and 40 years old in good health and CMV-seronegative. The CDR3 protein sequence reads: CSVEMGREGDYGYTF. The nucleotide sequence reads TGCAGCGTTGAAATGGGTCGAGAGGGGGACTATGGCTACACCTTC. With the portions outside the CDR3 filled from the reference TRBV29-1 and TRBJ1-2 genes, the complete variable region becomes SAVISQKPSRDICQRGTSLTIQCQVDSQVTMMFWYRQQPGQSLTLIATANQGSEATYESGFVIDKFPISRPNLTFSTLTVSNMSPEDSSIYLCSVEMGREGDYGYTFGSGTRLTVV.